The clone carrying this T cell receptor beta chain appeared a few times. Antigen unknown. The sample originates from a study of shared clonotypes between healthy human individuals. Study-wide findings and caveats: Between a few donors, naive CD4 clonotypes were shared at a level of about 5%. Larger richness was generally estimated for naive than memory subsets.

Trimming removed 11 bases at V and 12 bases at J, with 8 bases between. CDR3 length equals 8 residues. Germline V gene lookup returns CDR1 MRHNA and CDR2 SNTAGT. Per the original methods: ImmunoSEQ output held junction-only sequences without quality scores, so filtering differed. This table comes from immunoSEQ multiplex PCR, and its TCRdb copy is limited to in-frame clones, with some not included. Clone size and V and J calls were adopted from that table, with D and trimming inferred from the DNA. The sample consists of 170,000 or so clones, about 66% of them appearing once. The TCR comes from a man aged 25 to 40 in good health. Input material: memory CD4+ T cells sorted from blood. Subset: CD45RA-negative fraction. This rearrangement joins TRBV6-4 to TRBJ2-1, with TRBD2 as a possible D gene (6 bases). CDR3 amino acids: CALEGQFF. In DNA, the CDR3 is TGTGCCTTGGAGGGGCAGTTCTTC.